This T cell receptor (beta chain) was found in a study of T cells in Graves' hyperthyroidism and ophthalmopathy. Study summary: The blood sample was taken at first diagnosis, before treatment began.

This clonotype was picked up many times. The V gene's germline CDR1 is SQVTM and CDR2 ANQGSEA. Trimming took 5 bases from V and 4 from J, leaving 12 bases between them. This CDR3 has 13 residues. From RNA transcripts, TCR beta CDR3 regions were amplified. TCR CDR3 underwent first-round RT-PCR with the HTBI primer set. Each CDR3 protein is one row after TCRdb ran MiXCR on the multiplex PCR reads. The table has about 400,000 distinct CDR3 sequences, over 12% seen once. Ophthalmopathy cases scored 3 or more on the Clinical Activity Score and 4 or more on NOSPECS grade, with duration below 3 months. Lactation, pregnancy, other autoimmune disease or uncontrolled infection led to exclusion of patients. A 10 ml volume of fresh peripheral blood provided the PBMCs.

Sequenced material: blood. The receptor's source is a man in his forties or fifties with Graves' ophthalmopathy. The chain couples TRBV29-1 to TRBJ2-1; D is perhaps TRBD2 (7 bases). CDR3 loop: CSVSKGGYNEQFF. The CDR3 DNA is TGCAGCGTTAGCAAGGGGGGGTACAATGAGCAGTTCTTC.